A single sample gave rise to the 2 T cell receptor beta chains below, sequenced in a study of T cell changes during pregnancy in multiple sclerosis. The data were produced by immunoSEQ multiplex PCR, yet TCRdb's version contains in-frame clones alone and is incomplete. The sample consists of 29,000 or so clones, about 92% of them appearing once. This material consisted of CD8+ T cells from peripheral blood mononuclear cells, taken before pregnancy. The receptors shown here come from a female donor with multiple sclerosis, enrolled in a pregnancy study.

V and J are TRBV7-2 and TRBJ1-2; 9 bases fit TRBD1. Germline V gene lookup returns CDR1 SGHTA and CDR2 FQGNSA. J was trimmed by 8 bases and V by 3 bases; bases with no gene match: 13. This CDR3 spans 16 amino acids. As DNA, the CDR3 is TGTGCCAGCAGCTTCCGGGACAGGGACCCCACTAGGGGCTACACCTTC. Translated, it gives CASSFRDRDPTRGYTF.

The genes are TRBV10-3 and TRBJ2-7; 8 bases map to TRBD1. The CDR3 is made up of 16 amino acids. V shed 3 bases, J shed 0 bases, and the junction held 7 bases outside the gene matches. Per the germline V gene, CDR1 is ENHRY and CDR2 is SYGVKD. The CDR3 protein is CAISDTRGPGSYEQYF. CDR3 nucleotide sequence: TGTGCCATCAGTGACACCAGGGGGCCCGGCTCCTACGAGCAGTACTTC.